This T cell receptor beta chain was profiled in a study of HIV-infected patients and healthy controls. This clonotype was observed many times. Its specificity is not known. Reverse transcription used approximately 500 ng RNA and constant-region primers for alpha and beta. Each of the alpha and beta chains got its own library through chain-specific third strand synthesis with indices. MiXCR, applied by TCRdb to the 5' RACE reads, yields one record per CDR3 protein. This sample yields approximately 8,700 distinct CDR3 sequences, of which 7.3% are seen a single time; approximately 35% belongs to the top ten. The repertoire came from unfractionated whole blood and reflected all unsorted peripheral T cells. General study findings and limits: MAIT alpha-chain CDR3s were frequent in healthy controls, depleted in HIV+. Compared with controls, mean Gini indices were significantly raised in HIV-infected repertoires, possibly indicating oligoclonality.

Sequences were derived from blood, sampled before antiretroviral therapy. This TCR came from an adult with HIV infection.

DNA of the CDR3: TGTGCCAGCAGCGCCGTAATAGGGGGGGGCATCGAGACCCAGTACTTC. The encoded protein is CASSAVIGGGIETQYF. V usage is TRBV2 and J usage is TRBJ2-5; D is possibly TRBD2 (7 bases). CDR1 SNHLY and CDR2 FYNNEI come from the germline V gene. The CDR3 contains 16 residues. V dropped 6 bases and J dropped 5 bases, with 22 bases sitting between them.